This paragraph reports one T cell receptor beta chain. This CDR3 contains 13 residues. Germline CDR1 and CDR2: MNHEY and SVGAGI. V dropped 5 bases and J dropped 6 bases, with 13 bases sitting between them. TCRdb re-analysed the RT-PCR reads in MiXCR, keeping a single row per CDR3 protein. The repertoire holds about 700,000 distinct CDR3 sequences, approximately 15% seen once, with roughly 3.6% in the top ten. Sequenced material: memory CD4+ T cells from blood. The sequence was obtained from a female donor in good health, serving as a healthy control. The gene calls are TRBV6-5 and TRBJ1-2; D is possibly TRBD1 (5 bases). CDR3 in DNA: TGTGCCAGCAGTAACCCGGGACCACATGGCTACACCTTC. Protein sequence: CASSNPGPHGYTF.